This passage covers 14 T cell receptor beta chains from one sample sequenced in a study of T cell repertoires in cytomegalovirus infection. MiXCR, applied by TCRdb to the reads, yields one record per CDR3 protein. The sample includes fewer than 850,000 distinct CDR3 sequences, just under 30% of them seen just once. No antigen has been identified for these receptors. This material consisted of cultured CD8+ T cells from PBMCs, taken from culture after CMV antigen stimulation. All receptors derive from a human donor in good health (CMV status not recorded). Some clones in this sample may be carry-over from other donors' samples.

This clonotype has only a few counts. The CDR3 does not close with the conserved phenylalanine or tryptophan, likely indicating a read error. The chain uses TRBV4-1 and TRBJ2-1; 8 bases agree with TRBD2. The V gene's germline CDR1 is MGHRA and CDR2 YSYEKL. The CDR3 extends over 16 amino acids. J lost 4 bases, V lost 0 bases, and 5 bases had no gene match. CDR3 coding DNA: TGCGCCAGCAGCCAAGATGGTTCTAGCGGGTACAATGAGCAGTTCTCC. Its translation is CASSQDGSSGYNEQFS.

This clonotype was counted only a few times. The chain employs TRBV10-3 and TRBJ1-2; 10 positions match TRBD1. The length of the CDR3 is 14 residues. Trimming cost V 3 bases and J 6 bases; bases outside gene matches: 4. The germline gives CDR1 ENHRY, CDR2 SYGVKD. The CDR3 bases are TGTGCCATCAGTGACCCTGGGACAGGGGATGGCTACACCTTC. As protein: CAISDPGTGDGYTF.

The chain links TRBV20-1 to TRBJ2-4; no clear D. Trimming shortened V by 6 bases and J by 8 bases, and 14 bases separated the two germline ends. Germline-derived CDR1 and CDR2 are DFQATT and SNEGSKA (reference sequence). This CDR3 contains 12 residues. CDR3 nucleotide sequence: TGCAGTGCCCCTATAGAATCGGACATTCAGTACTTC. Its protein product is CSAPIESDIQYF.

Comments on this clonotype: A read error may explain this, as a much larger clone is one base away. This chain links TRBV5-4 with TRBJ1-6, with 9 bases that match TRBD1. Germline V gene data show CDR1 as SGHNT and CDR2 as YYREEE (reference sequence). The CDR3 covers 14 residues. The trim removed 4 bases at V and 7 bases at J, leaving 3 bases unmatched. CDR3 sequence (DNA): TGTGCCAGCAGCCACGGGACAGGGAATTCACCCCTCCACTTT. This translates into CASSHGTGNSPLHF.

Worth noting for this clonotype: Mismatch with germline at one junction end may stem from a read error. V is TRBV24-1 and J is TRBJ2-7; possible D gene TRBD1, 6 bases. The CDR3 covers 13 residues. Germline assignment: CDR1 KGHDR and CDR2 SFDVKD. The CDR3 here is CAASGPDSYEQYF. Here the CDR3 DNA reads TGTGCCGCCAGTGGCCCGGACAGCTACGAGCAGTACTTC.

The chain is built from TRBV19 and TRBJ1-2; possibly TRBD1 for D (5 bases). Trimming shortened V by 7 bases and J by 7 bases, and 13 bases separated the two germline ends. The germline gives CDR1 LNHDA, CDR2 SQIVND (reference sequence). The CDR3 consists of 12 residues. For the CDR3, the DNA is TGTGCCAGTAATCAGGGTTTATCTGGCTACACCTTC. Its translation: CASNQGLSGYTF. Together with reference TRBV19 and TRBJ1-2, the CDR3 gives the full variable domain: DGGITQSPKYLFRKEGQNVTLSCEQNLNHDAMYWYRQDPGQGLRLIYYSQIVNDFQKGDIAEGYSVSREKKESFPLTVTSAQKNPTAFYLCASNQGLSGYTFGSGTRLTVV.

Many counts were recorded for this clonotype. CDR3 region: CASSTTTGIAGNTIYF. Written as DNA, the CDR3 is TGTGCCAGCAGCACGACGACAGGGATAGCTGGAAACACCATATATTTT. The rearrangement uses TRBV7-6 and TRBJ1-3, with TRBD1 identical over 7 bases. J gave up 2 bases and V 5 bases, and 9 bases lay outside the gene matches. Per the germline V gene, CDR1 is SGHVS and CDR2 is FNYEAQ. This CDR3 is 16 amino acids long. The whole variable domain, remainder taken from reference TRBV7-6 and TRBJ1-3, is GAGVSQSPRYKVTKRGQDVALRCDPISGHVSLYWYRQALGQGPEFLTYFNYEAQQDKSGLPNDRFSAERPEGSISTLTIQRTEQRDSAMYRCASSTTTGIAGNTIYFGEGSWLTVV.

Only a few counts were recorded for this clonotype. This chain uses TRBV6-1 with TRBJ2-1; no definite D call. V gave up 7 bases and J gave up 8 bases, with 15 bases separating them. The CDR3 is made up of 13 amino acids. The germline gives CDR1 MNHNS, CDR2 SASEGT. CDR3 nucleotides: TGTGCCAGCATGGTAGGGCATCAGGATGAGCAGTTCTTC. Protein sequence: CASMVGHQDEQFF.

The gene calls are TRBV18 and TRBJ2-1; D might be TRBD1 (5 bases). Between the trimmed V and J ends, which lost 2 bases and 7 bases, there was a span of 12 bases. The germline V gene has CDR1 KGHSH and CDR2 LQKENI. The CDR3 length is 14 residues. CDR3 in amino acids: CASSPTGARNEQFF. In DNA form, the CDR3 reads TGTGCCAGCTCACCAACTGGGGCAAGAAATGAGCAGTTCTTC.

This sequence joins TRBV7-3 and TRBJ1-1; the D gene is possibly TRBD1 (6 bases). Deletions cut 1 base from V and 7 bases from J, with 10 bases between. The germline CDR1 and CDR2 sequences are SGHTA and FQGTGA. This CDR3 region has 13 residues. The CDR3 loop reads CASSLSGQLEAFF. The CDR3 bases are TGTGCCAGCAGCTTAAGTGGACAGCTTGAAGCTTTCTTT.

The J gene is TRBJ2-1, the V gene TRBV15; D is undetermined. Trimming left V 1 base short and J 3 bases short, with 10 bases between. Germline V gene lookup returns CDR1 LNHNV and CDR2 YYDKDF (reference sequence). This CDR3 contains 15 residues. The CDR3 bases are TGTGCCACCAGCAGAGCTCGAGCAGACTACAATGAGCAGTTCTTC. Its protein product is CATSRARADYNEQFF.

The chain uses TRBV20-1 and TRBJ1-2; D is perhaps TRBD1 (6 bases). Deletions cut 6 bases from V and 4 bases from J, with 12 bases between. Germline V gene lookup returns CDR1 DFQATT and CDR2 SNEGSKA (reference sequence). The CDR3 length is 12 residues. Written as DNA, the CDR3 is TGCAGTGCCCCAACAGGGTTCTATGGCTACACCTTC. Its protein is CSAPTGFYGYTF.

This clonotype was found a few times. The genes are TRBV28 and TRBJ1-2; tentatively, D is TRBD1 (6 bases). Germline V gene sequence: CDR1 MDHEN, CDR2 SYDVKM. This CDR3 spans 15 amino acids. V was clipped by 6 bases and J by 2 bases, with 16 bases between them. The CDR3 here is CASSLTSDRNYGYTF. The CDR3 DNA reads as TGTGCCAGCAGCCTTACATCCGACAGGAACTATGGCTACACCTTC.

Turning to this clonotype: This may be a read error, as it is one base from a much larger clone. CDR3: CVSSLAGENTIYF. CDR3 DNA: TGTGTCAGCAGCTTAGCGGGCGAAAACACCATATATTTT. The chain recombines TRBV7-8 with TRBJ1-3; no reliable D call. Per the germline V gene, CDR1 is SGHVS and CDR2 is FQNEAQ. CDR3 length: 13 amino acids.